The 2 T cell receptor beta chains listed next were all sequenced from one sample in a study of blood T cell repertoires in COVID-19. Here immunoSEQ multiplex PCR was the method, and the copy in TCRdb shows in-frame clones only, minus some. The sample holds around 300,000 clones, around 89% seen once. The material sequenced was PBMCs or T cells enriched from blood (not recorded which). These receptors all come from an older woman in a cohort exposed to, infected with or recovered from COVID-19 (not recorded which).

The chain combines TRBV28 with TRBJ2-7; TRBD1 might be the D (6 bases). The length of the CDR3 is 15 residues. Germline loops: CDR1 MDHEN, CDR2 SYDVKM. The V end was cut by 4 bases, the J end by 0 bases, with 13 bases between. CDR3 bases: TGTGCCAGCAGTTCCCAGACGACAGGCTCCTACGAGCAGTACTTC. Residues: CASSSQTTGSYEQYF.

V usage is TRBV27 and J usage is TRBJ1-1; 7 bases align to TRBD1. Looked up from germline, CDR1 is MNHEY and CDR2 is SMNVEV (reference sequence). J was trimmed by 3 bases and V by 2 bases; bases with no gene match: 9. This CDR3 has 16 amino acids. This CDR3 is CASSLSGQVIYTEAFF. The CDR3 DNA is TGTGCCAGCAGTTTAAGCGGACAGGTGATATACACTGAAGCTTTCTTT.